What follows describes a single T cell receptor beta chain. Its antigen is currently not known. Base qualities are not recorded, but no much larger clone differs from it by a single base. Its CDR3 holds 14 amino acids, cysteine through phenylalanine. The DNA shown is the 42-base CDR3, in frame from base 1. The V and J ends are trimmed by 1 base and 8 bases, leaving 12 bases between them. CDR1 and CDR2, looked up from the germline V gene, are LGHNA and YSLEER. The sample originates from a study of CD8 T cells in Susac syndrome (dated 2019 in TCRdb). With respect to the entire study: Among the sequenced Susac syndrome patients, about six had clinically active disease and 8 or 9 were in clinical remission. At the time of blood withdrawal, Susac syndrome patients were either therapy-naive, taking corticosteroids (with some also receiving IVIg), or on IVIg alone. The study used repertoire sequencing to test whether antigen drove CD8+ T cell activation and differentiation in Susac syndrome. CD8+ T cell repertoire clonality was compared between more than ten healthy donors, some 14 Susac syndrome patients and approximately 16 multiple sclerosis patients.

High-throughput TCR beta sequencing profiled peripheral blood CD8+ and CD4+ T cells from healthy donors, Susac syndrome patients and multiple sclerosis patients. Susac syndrome patients met recently defined diagnostic criteria for definite or probable disease. CD8+ TEMRA cells were enriched by FACS, while bulk CD8+ and CD4+ T cells were purified by magnetic negative isolation. Blood was drawn into EDTA tubes, processed within 24 hours, and PBMCs were isolated by density gradient centrifugation. PBMCs destined for TCR sequencing were cryopreserved in liquid nitrogen and later thawed in a 37 °C water bath. The sorted or isolated CD4+, CD8+ and CD8+ TEMRA cells reached a purity of at least 90%. Overall results and qualifications from the work: The TCR sequencing and HLA analysis was acknowledged to have included a relatively small number of individuals. Sixteen Susac-specific public clones were identified in the total CD8+ repertoire, and roughly five Susac-specific public clones were identified in the CD8+ TEMRA repertoire. CD8+ repertoires in Susac syndrome showed clonal expansion, which was highest in CD8+ TEMRA cells and was greater in clinically active patients than in remitting patients.

RNA was extracted with the RNeasy kit and about 0.5 to 1 ug was reverse transcribed using random hexamers. The immunoSEQ multiplex PCR assay, covering 54 Vbeta and 13 Jbeta segments, was used to amplify TCR beta CDR3 regions. PCR amplification bias was corrected using a synthetic template baseline for primer optimization and computational correction. As for how the authors treated the data: Only productive sequences were kept, with reads annotated to V, D and J genes according to IMGT and analyzed in immunoSEQ Analyzer. Clonality was calculated as one minus the Shannon entropy normalized by log2 of the number of productive unique sequences. Public and private clones were assessed among the 100 most prevalent clones of each patient and control. Clones were defined as Susac-specific when absent from the healthy and MS cohorts, from approximately 1,100 published viral clones and from other ImmuneACCESS disease sequences. Clones were called with MiXCR by TCRdb after fastp trimmed the public reads at Q25, and only in-frame beta chains were retained. Here each entry gathers all rows of one CDR3 protein and keeps the most common genes and DNA. These V and J calls originate from TCRdb's pipeline instead of the authors' own analysis. Counted in this sample were 120,000 or so distinct CDR3 sequences; around 96% of them appeared once. The top ten hold 0.2% to 0.25% of the sample.

The sequencing input was CD8+ T cells from PBMCs. This TCR derives from a human donor with Susac syndrome. The chain was built from TRBV4-3 and TRBJ2-1; matching of 7 bases hints at TRBD1 as the D gene. The nucleotides read TGCGCCAGCAGCCAAGGCAGGGGGGTCGATGAGCAGTTCTTC. Translated, it reads CASSQGRGVDEQFF.